This entry lists 15 T cell receptor beta chains sequenced from one sample in a study of shared clonotypes between healthy human individuals (dated by TCRdb to about 2020). CD8 naive samples consisted of CD45RO-negative cells that were positively selected for CCR7, yielding a CD45RA+CCR7+ population without TemRA cells. Library construction relied on the immunoSEQ multiplex PCR assay. This is the immuneACCESS table as TCRdb keeps it, with only in-frame sequences that have V and J called. A part of the clones is gone; compared with another copy, unresolved V genes explain less than half, and the rest is unexplained. The sample has hundreds of thousands of clones on record, roughly 95% of them singletons. The ten top clones hold about 0.11% of the sample. Material for sequencing was naive CD8+ T cells sorted from blood. The cell subset or site label on this specimen signifies: CD45RA+CCR7+. Receptors were obtained from a woman in her 30s in good health.

The rearrangement links TRBV27 to TRBJ2-7; perhaps D is TRBD1 or TRBD2 (5 bases each). The CDR3 is 14 amino acids. Germline assignment: CDR1 MNHEY and CDR2 SMNVEV (reference sequence). Trimming took 5 bases from V and 0 from J, leaving 11 bases between them. Here the CDR3 reads CASSRRGNSYEQYF. In DNA form, the CDR3 reads TGTGCCAGCAGTCGCCGGGGCAACTCCTACGAGCAGTACTTC.

This clone was counted a single time. The V call is TRBV4-2, the J call TRBJ2-2, with TRBD2 identical over 9 bases. The V gene's germline CDR1 is LGHNA and CDR2 YNFKEQ. The CDR3 contains 19 residues. The V and J ends lost 1 base and 0 bases, in that order; junction bases with no gene match: 9. DNA of the CDR3: TGTGCCAGCAGCCAAGTATGGGTTGCTAGCGGGACGAACACCGGGGAGCTGTTTTTT. It yields the protein CASSQVWVASGTNTGELFF.

The chain recombines TRBV4-1 with TRBJ1-4; a weak D match, TRBD1 (6 bases). With 0 bases removed from V and 8 bases from J, the gap between germline ends came to 13 bases. Germline V gives CDR1 MGHRA, CDR2 YSYEKL. CDR3 length: 15 residues. The CDR3 loop is CASSQEGHPEEKLFF. The CDR3 DNA reads as TGCGCCAGCAGCCAAGAGGGACACCCGGAGGAAAAACTGTTTTTT.

The chain combines TRBV5-1 with TRBJ2-2, with D perhaps matching TRBD2 (6 bases). This CDR3 region has 15 residues. V lost 0 bases and J 4 bases, leaving 10 bases between the germline ends. CDR1 is SGHRS and CDR2 is YFSETQ in the germline V gene. This chain's CDR3 is CASSLAGEGTGELFF. In DNA form, the CDR3 reads TGCGCCAGCAGCTTGGCGGGAGAGGGCACCGGGGAGCTGTTTTTT.

This chain joins TRBV7-6 and TRBJ2-1, with a weak D call TRBD2 (6 bases). CDR1 SGHVS and CDR2 FNYEAQ come from the germline V gene. V shed 2 bases and J shed 3 bases, with 14 bases lying between them. The CDR3 runs to 16 residues. Here the CDR3 DNA reads TGTGCCAGCAGCTTATCCGGGACTCAAAGCTACAATGAGCAGTTCTTC. Translation: CASSLSGTQSYNEQFF. The whole variable domain, filled in from reference TRBV7-6 and TRBJ2-1, reads GAGVSQSPRYKVTKRGQDVALRCDPISGHVSLYWYRQALGQGPEFLTYFNYEAQQDKSGLPNDRFSAERPEGSISTLTIQRTEQRDSAMYRCASSLSGTQSYNEQFFGPGTRLTVL.

The chain's CDR3 is CASRDRGTNEQFF. CDR3 DNA sequence: TGCGCCAGCAGGGACAGGGGTACGAATGAGCAGTTCTTC. The genes are TRBV10-1 and TRBJ2-1; TRBD1 aligns across 9 bases. This CDR3 region has 13 residues. Per the germline V gene, CDR1 is WNHNN and CDR2 is SYGVQD (reference sequence). V lost 6 bases to trimming and J lost 7 bases; unmatched junction nucleotides: 4.

CDR3 amino acids: CSVEGQTMNSYEQYF. The CDR3 bases are TGCAGCGTTGAAGGACAGACTATGAATTCCTACGAGCAGTACTTC. The chain employs TRBV29-1 and TRBJ2-7, with D possibly called TRBD1 or TRBD2 (5 bases each). Germline CDR1 is SQVTM and CDR2 is ANQGSEA. The V gene lost 1 base and the J gene lost 1 base, with 14 bases spanning the gap. The CDR3 is made up of 15 amino acids.

J is TRBJ2-7 and V is TRBV28, with D unclear. Trimming shortened V by 3 bases and J by 5 bases, and 5 bases separated the two germline ends. This CDR3 contains 11 residues. Germline CDR1 reads MDHEN; CDR2 reads SYDVKM. CDR3 region: CASSFADEQYF. Here the CDR3 DNA reads TGTGCCAGCAGTTTCGCCGACGAGCAGTACTTC.

Remarks on this clone: Additional DNA sequences in this sample encode the identical CDR3. In DNA, the CDR3 is TGCGCCAGCAGCTTGGGAGGTGGTACTGAAGCTTTCTTT. It translates to CASSLGGGTEAFF. The chain carries TRBV5-1 and TRBJ1-1; the D is unclear. The CDR3 sequence is 13 residues long. V gave up 0 bases and J gave up 5 bases, with 8 bases separating them. Germline V gene lookup returns CDR1 SGHRS and CDR2 YFSETQ.

With regard to this clone: Additional DNA sequences in this sample encode the identical CDR3. The rearrangement uses TRBV19 and TRBJ1-5, with TRBD1 as a possible D gene (5 bases). Germline-derived CDR1 and CDR2 are LNHDA and SQIVND (reference sequence). With 3 bases removed from V and 3 bases from J, the gap between germline ends came to 9 bases. The CDR3 contains 14 residues. The CDR3 sequence: CASSIRDYNQPQHF. In DNA form, the CDR3 reads TGTGCCAGTAGTATCCGGGACTACAATCAGCCCCAGCATTTT.

This chain uses TRBV7-8 with TRBJ2-2; no definite D call. CDR3 length: 18 amino acids. The V gene's germline CDR1 is SGHVS and CDR2 FQNEAQ. The V gene lost 2 bases and the J gene lost 0 bases, with 16 bases spanning the gap. This CDR3 is CASSLSAHNPPNTGELFF. CDR3 coding DNA: TGTGCCAGCAGCTTATCAGCTCATAACCCACCGAACACCGGGGAGCTGTTTTTT.

V gene TRBV5-4 combines with J gene TRBJ2-7; 7 nucleotides align to TRBD2. Germline lookup yields CDR1 SGHNT and CDR2 YYREEE (reference sequence). This CDR3 is 14 amino acids long. Germline trimming cut 2 bases from V and 3 bases from J; bases unmatched to any gene: 5. CDR3 DNA sequence: TGTGCCAGCAGCTTCGTGGGCGGGAGCTACGAGCAGTACTTC. Translation gives CASSFVGGSYEQYF.

This clone was seen once. The CDR3 region has the DNA TGTGCCAGCAGTTTACAGGGGCCGCTTGGAGAGACCCAGTACTTC. This codes for CASSLQGPLGETQYF. This sequence joins TRBV28 and TRBJ2-5, with D possibly matching TRBD1 (6 bases). The germline V gene has CDR1 MDHEN and CDR2 SYDVKM. V was pared by 2 bases and J by 4 bases, with 14 bases between. This CDR3 has 15 residues.

The DNA for the CDR3 is TGTGCCAGCAGCCCCCCCCACGGGAGGGAGACCCAGTACTTC. Translated, it gives CASSPPHGRETQYF. The rearrangement links TRBV7-9 to TRBJ2-5; 7 bases fit TRBD2. V trimming: 5 bases; J trimming: 5 bases; junction bases outside the gene matches: 8. Germline assignment: CDR1 SEHNR and CDR2 FQNEAQ (reference sequence). The CDR3 covers 14 residues.

The chain uses TRBV29-1 and TRBJ2-1, with 8 bases aligning to TRBD2. The CDR3 totals 14 residues. Germline CDR1 is SQVTM and CDR2 is ANQGSEA. J lost 6 bases, V lost 7 bases, and 11 bases had no gene match. The CDR3 region has the DNA TGCAGCGCAATCTTAGCGGGAAGACTCAATGAGCAGTTCTTC. Amino acids: CSAILAGRLNEQFF.